This T cell receptor (beta chain) was found in a study of blood T cell repertoires in COVID-19. The overall study: T cells, B-cell-depleted T cells, or PBMCs supplied cDNA or gDNA.

Generated by immunoSEQ multiplex PCR, the TCRdb table keeps only in-frame clones and is missing some. The data show around 45,000 clones, approximately 87% seen once. The CDR3 runs to 13 residues. Germline V lookup: CDR1 PRHDT, CDR2 FYEKMQ (reference sequence). Trimming took 5 bases from V and 4 from J, leaving 11 bases between them. V usage is TRBV13 and J usage is TRBJ1-1; no definite D call. The sequenced sample consisted of peripheral blood. The receptor was derived from a human donor in a cohort sampled during active COVID-19. The CDR3 DNA sequence: TGTGCCAGCAGCAAACGCGGGGTCACTGAAGCTTTCTTT. Translation gives CASSKRGVTEAFF.